The table lists the clone carrying this TCR beta chain with many counts. The CDR3 runs to 14 residues. Trimming cost V 5 bases and J 2 bases; bases outside gene matches: 4. Germline CDR1 SGHAT, CDR2 FQDESV (reference sequence). TCRdb re-called the 5' RACE reads through MiXCR, storing one row per CDR3 protein. The sample contains around 26,000 distinct CDR3 sequences, around 3.5% of which appear only once. This specimen belongs to a study of T cells after yellow fever vaccination. The study's findings and limits: The secondary response was weaker, and its peak arrived faster, on day 5 versus 15. Most primary-vaccination clones reappeared after the booster (about 95% CD4, about 88% CD8).

Sequencing was performed on PBMCs, either bulk or a sorted T-cell subset (CD4+, CD8+, memory, or dextramer-sorted; not recorded which), taken approximately 47 days after the first yellow fever vaccination. The chain is built from TRBV11-1 and TRBJ1-2; the match to TRBD1 covers 8 bases. The clonotype comes from a man aged 18 to 29 who received the YFV17D yellow fever vaccine. The CDR3 sequence is CASSPGTGNYGYTF. CDR3 in DNA: TGTGCCAGCAGCCCCGGGACAGGAAACTATGGCTACACCTTC.